This T cell receptor (beta chain) appears in the sequencing data of a study of identical twins. Findings of the study overall: With monozygotic twins, out-of-frame TCR alpha sharing exceeded what models estimated. A cross-sectional statistical analysis, not follow-up of the same donors, supported the conclusions. Within beta out-of-frame sequences, the excess sharing observed between twins was weaker.

Using its own MiXCR run on the 5' RACE reads, TCRdb lists one record per CDR3 protein. The data show hundreds of thousands of distinct CDR3 sequences, with around an eighth seen just once and around 1.6% held by the top ten. On this clonotype: The antigen is not known.

There are 15 residues in the CDR3. V shed 7 bases, J shed 8 bases, and the junction held 13 bases outside the gene matches. Germline values: CDR1 SGHVS, CDR2 FNYEAQ. This sample was also put to use in a study of yellow fever vaccine responses in identical twins. That work states: Twins' vaccine T cell response reportedly gave the appearance of partial convergence and partial personalization.

The chain combines TRBV7-6 with TRBJ2-1, with 8 nucleotides matching TRBD2. The material sequenced was PBMCs. This receptor was obtained from a young woman in good health. CDR3 protein: CASTPRGGAIDEQFF. The DNA of the CDR3 is TGTGCCAGCACCCCCCGGGGGGGGGCGATCGATGAGCAGTTCTTC.